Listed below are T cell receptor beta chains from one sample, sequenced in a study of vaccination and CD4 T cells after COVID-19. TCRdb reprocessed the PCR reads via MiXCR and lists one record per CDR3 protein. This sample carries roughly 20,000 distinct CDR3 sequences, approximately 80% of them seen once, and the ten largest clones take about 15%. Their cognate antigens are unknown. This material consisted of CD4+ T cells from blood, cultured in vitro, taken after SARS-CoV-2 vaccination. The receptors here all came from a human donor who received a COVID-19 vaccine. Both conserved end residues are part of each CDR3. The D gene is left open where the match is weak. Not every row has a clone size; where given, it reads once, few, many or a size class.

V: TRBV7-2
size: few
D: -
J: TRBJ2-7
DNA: TGTGCCAGCAGCCGGGGGTTAAGCAACTACGAGCAGTACTTC
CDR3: CASSRGLSNYEQYF

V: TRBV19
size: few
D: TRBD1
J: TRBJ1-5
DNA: TGTGCCAGTATGACAGGGATGCGCAATCAGCCCCAGCATTTT
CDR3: CASMTGMRNQPQHF

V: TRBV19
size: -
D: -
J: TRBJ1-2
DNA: TGTGCCAGTAGTCCAGACCCCCAGAGGGGCTACACCTTC
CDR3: CASSPDPQRGYTF

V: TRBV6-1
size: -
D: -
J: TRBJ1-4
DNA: TGTGCCAGCAGTGAAGCGTCCCAACGGGGTGGGATCAAACTGTTTTTT
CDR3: CASSEASQRGGIKLFF

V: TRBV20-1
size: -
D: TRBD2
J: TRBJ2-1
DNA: TGCAGTGCTTGGCGGGGGGGCAAAAATGAGCAGTTCTTC
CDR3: CSAWRGGKNEQFF

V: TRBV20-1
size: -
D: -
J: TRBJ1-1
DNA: TGCAGTGCTAGAGGGGGAGGTTGGACGGTTGCTTTCTTT
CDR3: CSARGGGWTVAFF

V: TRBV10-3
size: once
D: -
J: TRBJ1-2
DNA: TGTGCCATCAGCACTTTTTATTCGGGGAGAGATGGCTACACCTTC
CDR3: CAISTFYSGRDGYTF

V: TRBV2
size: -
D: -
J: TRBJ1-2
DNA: TGTGCCAGCAGTGAAAACCTGAAAAGGGGAAGCGGCTACACCTTC
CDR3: CASSENLKRGSGYTF

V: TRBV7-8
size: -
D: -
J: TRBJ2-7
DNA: TGTGCCAGCAGCTTAAGCCACGAGCAGTACTTC
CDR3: CASSLSHEQYF

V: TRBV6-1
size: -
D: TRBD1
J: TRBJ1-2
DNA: TGTGCCAGCAGTGACAGGGGGTATGGCTACACCTTC
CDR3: CASSDRGYGYTF

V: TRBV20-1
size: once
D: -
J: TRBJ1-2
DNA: TGCAGTGCTAGAGCCGGAGGAATCTATGGCTACACCTTC
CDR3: CSARAGGIYGYTF

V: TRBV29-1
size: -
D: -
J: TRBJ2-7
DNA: TGCAGCGTGTCCCTGAGCTCCTACGAGCAGTACTTC
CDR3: CSVSLSSYEQYF

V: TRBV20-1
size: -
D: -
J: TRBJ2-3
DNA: TGCAGTGCTAGGTCTAGCAGGGGGGGCATCACAGATACGCAGTATTTT
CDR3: CSARSSRGGITDTQYF